This TCR beta chain was sequenced during a study of identical twins. Each CDR3 protein is one row after TCRdb ran MiXCR on the 5' RACE reads. The data show approximately 590,000 distinct CDR3 sequences, with 9.6% seen just once and under 3% held by the top ten. This clonotype was seen repeatedly, ten times or more. Its specificity is unknown. Points from the study as a whole: Low generation-probability sequences were in excess among twin-shared out-of-frame alpha sequences.

Trimming pared 6 bases from V and 5 bases from J, leaving 16 bases between. The CDR3 loop spans 15 amino acids. Germline-derived CDR1 and CDR2 are SGHVS and FNYEAQ. These data were likewise used in another study, on yellow fever vaccine responses in identical twins.

The rearrangement links TRBV7-6 to TRBJ2-2, with D tentatively TRBD1 (6 bases). Sequenced material: PBMCs. The receptor's source is a woman aged 18-35 years in good health. CDR3 DNA sequence: TGTGCCAGCAGACAGGACCCTCAGGGGACCGGGGAGCTGTTTTTT. Protein product: CASRQDPQGTGELFF.